What follows are 21 T cell receptor beta chains derived from one specimen sequenced in a study of blood T cell repertoires in COVID-19. The method was immunoSEQ multiplex PCR; TCRdb's version includes in-frame clones alone and lacks a portion of them. The sample lists 250,000 to 300,000 clones; 75% to 90% were seen once. The sequenced sample was peripheral blood. All receptors derive from a woman in her 40s who had recovered from COVID-19.

This clone was found a few times. One end of the junction does not line up with germline, which may come from a read error. The CDR3 sequence is CASSYYGKEQFF. The CDR3 bases are TGTGCCAGCAGCTACTACGGGAAGGAGCAGTTCTTC. The rearrangement joins TRBV6-5 to TRBJ2-1; tentatively, D is TRBD2 (5 bases). Germline V CDR1 and CDR2: MNHEY, SVGAGI. The CDR3 runs 12 residues.

Here the CDR3 reads CASSLYRGFEKLFF. The DNA of the CDR3 is TGTGCCAGCAGTTTATACAGGGGTTTCGAAAAACTGTTTTTT. The gene calls are TRBV28 and TRBJ1-4; 7 bases are shared with TRBD1. The CDR3 spans 14 residues. Germline loops: CDR1 MDHEN, CDR2 SYDVKM. Trimming cost V 1 base and J 8 bases; bases outside gene matches: 4.

This chain links TRBV7-9 with TRBJ1-2, with 9 bases aligning to TRBD1. Unmatched junction bases numbered 8, after V lost 4 bases and J lost 8 bases. In germline, CDR1 is SEHNR, CDR2 FQNEAQ (reference sequence). The length of the CDR3 is 14 residues. The DNA of the CDR3 is TGTGCCAGCAGCTCCAACTTCGGGACAGGGGGCTACACCTTC. It codes for CASSSNFGTGGYTF. Using reference TRBV7-9 and TRBJ1-2 for the parts outside the CDR3, the full variable domain is DTGVSQNPRHKITKRGQNVTFRCDPISEHNRLYWYRQTLGQGPEFLTYFQNEAQLEKSRLLSDRFSAERPKGSFSTLEIQRTEQGDSAMYLCASSSNFGTGGYTFGSGTRLTVV.

About this clone itself: Other DNA sequences in the sample encode the same CDR3. The V call is TRBV5-1, the J call TRBJ1-4; TRBD1 matches at 8 bases. Per germline, CDR1 SGHRS and CDR2 YFSETQ. This CDR3 comprises 14 residues. Trimming took 0 bases from V and 5 from J; bases not matched to a gene: 0. The CDR3 nucleotides read TGCGCCAGCAGCTTGGGGACAGGGAATGAAAAACTGTTTTTT. It is translated as CASSLGTGNEKLFF. Based on the CDR3 plus reference TRBV5-1 and TRBJ1-4, the full variable domain is KAGVTQTPRYLIKTRGQQVTLSCSPISGHRSVSWYQQTPGQGLQFLFEYFSETQRNKGNFPGRFSGRQFSNSRSEMNVSTLELGDSALYLCASSLGTGNEKLFFGSGTQLSVL.

V is TRBV3-1 (or the pseudogene TRBV3-2) and J is TRBJ2-5; D possibly corresponds to TRBD2 (7 bases). In germline, CDR1 is LGHDT, CDR2 YNNKEL (reference sequence). V was cut by 4 bases and J by 5 bases, with 11 bases left in between. This CDR3 contains 13 residues. The CDR3 sequence: CASSPRGAETQYF. The CDR3 bases are TGTGCCAGCAGCCCTCGGGGGGCGGAGACCCAGTACTTC.

The V and J genes are TRBV11-1 and TRBJ2-1, with a weak D call TRBD1 (5 bases). CDR1 is SGHAT, CDR2 FQDESV, per germline (reference sequence). V gave up 3 bases and J gave up 7 bases, with 13 bases separating them. CDR3 length: 14 residues. The CDR3 is CASSFPGFGNEQFF. Written as DNA, the CDR3 is TGTGCCAGCAGCTTTCCAGGGTTTGGGAATGAGCAGTTCTTC.

This clone was picked up a small number of times. The genes are TRBV2 and TRBJ1-4; D is undetermined. This CDR3 is built from 17 residues. V lost 1 base and J lost 1, with 13 bases in between. Germline V gene sequence: CDR1 SNHLY, CDR2 FYNNEI. The CDR3 sequence is CASSEGPPYRTNEKLFF. The CDR3 nucleotides read TGTGCCAGCAGTGAAGGGCCCCCCTACAGAACTAATGAAAAACTGTTTTTT. The full variable domain, its missing parts supplied by reference TRBV2 and TRBJ1-4, is EPEVTQTPSHQVTQMGQEVILRCVPISNHLYFYWYRQILGQKVEFLVSFYNNEISEKSEIFDDQFSVERPDGSNFTLKIRSTKLEDSAMYFCASSEGPPYRTNEKLFFGSGTQLSVL.

The chain uses TRBV2 and TRBJ2-7; D perhaps matches TRBD2 (5 bases). Germline CDR1 reads SNHLY; CDR2 reads FYNNEI. The CDR3 consists of 12 residues. The germline V and J ends were trimmed by 6 bases and 4 bases, with 10 bases remaining between them. The CDR3 protein is CASSASGYEQYV. The CDR3 DNA is TGTGCCAGCAGCGCCTCGGGATACGAGCAGTACGTC.

The V gene is TRBV12-5, the J gene TRBJ2-2; 15 bases are a match to TRBD2. The CDR3 totals 17 residues. The germline V gene has CDR1 LGHNT and CDR2 FRNRAP. Trimming cost V 9 bases and J 1 base; bases outside gene matches: 6. CDR3 sequence reads: CASRGGLAGGNTGELFF. In DNA, the CDR3 is TGTGCTAGCAGGGGGGGACTAGCGGGAGGGAACACCGGGGAGCTGTTTTTT.

This chain uses TRBV28 with TRBJ1-1, with 7 positions matching TRBD1. CDR3 length: 14 amino acids. J gave up 1 base and V 7 bases, and 6 bases lay outside the gene matches. In germline, CDR1 is MDHEN, CDR2 SYDVKM. The CDR3 DNA reads TGTGCCAGCACCAACCCAGGGGGGAACACTGAAGCTTTCTTT. It translates to CASTNPGGNTEAFF.

The genes are TRBV15 and TRBJ2-3; 7 bases line up with TRBD2. After removal of 4 bases from V and 0 bases from J, the junction contained 10 bases not matched to a gene. The CDR3 is 17 amino acids. Germline V gene sequence: CDR1 LNHNV, CDR2 YYDKDF (reference sequence). The CDR3 DNA is TGTGCCACCAGCATGGGAAGACTAGCAGATAGCACAGATACGCAGTATTTT. Encoded protein: CATSMGRLADSTDTQYF.

The V gene is TRBV5-1, the J gene TRBJ2-3; 7 bases align to TRBD2. Germline CDR1 is SGHRS and CDR2 is YFSETQ. The CDR3 has 13 amino acids. Germline trimming cut 4 bases from V and 1 base from J; bases unmatched to any gene: 0. CDR3 loop: CASSAGGTDTQYF. The DNA for the CDR3 is TGCGCCAGCAGCGCGGGAGGCACAGATACGCAGTATTTT.

The chain has TRBV6-2 or TRBV6-3 and TRBJ1-3; the D gene is possibly TRBD1 (6 bases). V was pared by 4 bases and J by 0 bases, with 13 bases between. This CDR3 has 16 amino acids. Germline V CDR1 and CDR2: MNHEY, SVGEGT. The CDR3 spells CASSSERQASGNTIYF. In DNA form, the CDR3 reads TGTGCCAGCAGTTCCGAACGACAGGCCTCTGGAAACACCATATATTTT.

CDR3 bases: TGTGCCAGCAGTCGCCCAGGGAGGCTGGGGACTGAAGCTTTCTTT. Translation: CASSRPGRLGTEAFF. The V and J genes are TRBV6-5 and TRBJ1-1; D is perhaps TRBD1 (5 bases). Germline values: CDR1 MNHEY, CDR2 SVGAGI. Trimming cost V 5 bases and J 5 bases, with 18 bases left between them. This CDR3 has 15 residues.

The chain has TRBV6-2 or TRBV6-3 and TRBJ1-1; D may be TRBD1 (5 bases). With 7 bases removed from V and 1 base from J, the gap between germline ends came to 13 bases. This CDR3 contains 14 residues. Germline-derived CDR1 and CDR2 are MNHEY and SVGEGT. The CDR3 coding sequence is TGTGCCAGCACTTATACAGGCTGGAACACTGAAGCTTTCTTT. This translates into CASTYTGWNTEAFF.

The V and J genes are TRBV10-2 and TRBJ2-5; D possibly corresponds to TRBD2 (6 bases). Trimming stripped 7 bases from V and 2 bases from J, with 11 bases between. The CDR3 has 13 amino acids. Germline CDR1 is WSHSY and CDR2 is SAAADI. The CDR3 DNA reads as TGCGCCAGCACTCTAGCGCGACAAGAGACCCAGTACTTC. Its protein product is CASTLARQETQYF.

V is TRBV10-3 and J is TRBJ2-3; TRBD2 matches 11 bases. The CDR3 runs 14 residues. The V segment lost 10 bases and the J segment 4 bases; nucleotides outside the gene matches: 7. Looked up from germline, CDR1 is ENHRY and CDR2 is SYGVKD. The CDR3, as DNA: TGTGCCACCCTCTCTAGCGGGGGGTCAGATACGCAGTATTTT. Its translation is CATLSSGGSDTQYF.

The J gene is TRBJ2-5, the V gene TRBV6-2 or TRBV6-3; D is ambiguous. Germline V gene lookup returns CDR1 MNHEY and CDR2 SVGEGT. CDR3 length equals 16 residues. Trimming stripped 6 bases from V and 1 base from J, with 18 bases between. CDR3 sequence: CASSADPRIGQETQYF. The CDR3 region has the DNA TGTGCCAGCAGCGCAGATCCTAGAATAGGCCAAGAGACCCAGTACTTC.

The chain carries TRBV11-2 and TRBJ2-2; 8 positions match TRBD2. CDR3 length: 15 amino acids. J lost 8 bases, V lost 2 bases, and 7 bases had no gene match. Germline CDR1 is SGHAT and CDR2 is FQNNGV. CDR3 region: CASSLSGGVAGELFF. The DNA of the CDR3 is TGTGCCAGCAGCTTAAGCGGGGGCGTAGCTGGGGAGCTGTTTTTT.

The V call is TRBV7-3, the J call TRBJ2-2; 12 bases match TRBD2. V was pared by 8 bases and J by 4 bases, with 5 bases of the junction left unmatched. Looked up from germline, CDR1 is SGHTA and CDR2 is FQGTGA. The CDR3 loop spans 15 amino acids. Written as DNA, the CDR3 is TGTGCCAGCTCTAGCGGGGGGGCTGGCACCGGGGAGCTGTTTTTT. It encodes CASSSGGAGTGELFF. Using reference TRBV7-3 and TRBJ2-2 for the parts outside the CDR3, the full variable domain is GAGVSQTPSNKVTEKGKYVELRCDPISGHTALYWYRQSLGQGPEFLIYFQGTGAADDSGLPNDRFFAVRPEGSVSTLKIQRTERGDSAVYLCASSSGGAGTGELFFGEGSRLTVL.

The rearrangement links TRBV6-1 to TRBJ2-6; D is unresolved. The CDR3 extends over 16 amino acids. Germline V gene data show CDR1 as MNHNS and CDR2 as SASEGT. V gave up 4 bases and J gave up 0 bases, with 10 bases separating them. The CDR3 region is CASSGSGHSGANVLTF. The CDR3 bases are TGTGCCAGCAGTGGGAGTGGTCACTCTGGGGCCAACGTCCTGACTTTC.